The 10 T cell receptor beta chains below were found in one sample sequenced in a study of cytomegalovirus exposure and HLA in healthy donors. Sequencing used immunoSEQ multiplex PCR; TCRdb keeps in-frame clones, though not all of them. The repertoire includes approximately 230,000 clones, over 75% of them detected once, and approximately 12% sits in the top ten. The sample taken for sequencing was PBMCs. These receptors were taken from a young man in good health and CMV-seropositive.

This clone came up once. In DNA, the CDR3 is TGTGCCAGCAGTAGTCCAGGGGCTTCTAACTATGGCTACACCTTC. It is translated as CASSSPGASNYGYTF. The chain has TRBV6-5 and TRBJ1-2; D perhaps matches TRBD1 (6 bases). Per germline, CDR1 MNHEY and CDR2 SVGAGI. This CDR3 contains 15 residues. With 5 bases removed from V and 0 bases from J, the gap between germline ends came to 13 bases.

V and J are TRBV7-9 and TRBJ2-7, with 9 bases aligning to TRBD1. The CDR3 runs 17 residues. V shed 5 bases, J shed 3 bases, and the junction held 14 bases outside the gene matches. CDR1 is SEHNR and CDR2 is FQNEAQ in the germline V gene (reference sequence). CDR3 nucleotides: TGTGCCAGCAGCCGAACAGGGGGCGACCAGCAACACTACGAGCAGTACTTC. It encodes CASSRTGGDQQHYEQYF.

V is TRBV5-1 and J is TRBJ1-2, with D perhaps TRBD1 (5 bases). CDR1 SGHRS and CDR2 YFSETQ come from the germline V gene. Trimming pared 0 bases from V and 7 bases from J, leaving 19 bases between. CDR3 length: 16 amino acids. CDR3 sequence reads: CASSLDLLGAGSGYTF. As DNA, the CDR3 is TGCGCCAGCAGCTTGGATCTTCTTGGGGCAGGGAGTGGCTACACCTTC.

The chain is built from TRBV4-1 and TRBJ2-3; weak D call: TRBD1 (6 bases). V was cut by 4 bases and J by 5 bases, with 16 bases left in between. The CDR3 extends over 15 amino acids. Germline CDR1 and CDR2: MGHRA and YSYEKL. The CDR3 DNA is TGCGCCAGCAGCCCAGGGGCGGGTCTTTTAGATACGCAGTATTTT. Amino acid sequence: CASSPGAGLLDTQYF.

The J gene is TRBJ1-2, the V gene TRBV5-1; D might be TRBD1 (5 bases). Trimming shortened V by 4 bases and J by 2 bases, and 15 bases separated the two germline ends. The CDR3 extends over 15 amino acids. CDR1 and CDR2 from the germline V gene are SGHRS and YFSETQ. CDR3 loop: CASSLQGVGNYGYTF. As DNA, the CDR3 is TGCGCCAGCAGCCTACAAGGGGTAGGGAACTATGGCTACACCTTC.

The V call is TRBV5-1, the J call TRBJ2-1; 13 bases align to TRBD2. The length of the CDR3 is 17 residues. Germline V CDR1 and CDR2: SGHRS, YFSETQ. V was clipped by 4 bases and J by 6 bases; unmatched bases: 10. CDR3 amino acids: CASSPGTSGKVGNEQFF. Here the CDR3 DNA reads TGCGCCAGCAGCCCCGGGACTAGCGGGAAGGTCGGCAATGAGCAGTTCTTC. Based on the CDR3 plus reference TRBV5-1 and TRBJ2-1, the full variable domain is KAGVTQTPRYLIKTRGQQVTLSCSPISGHRSVSWYQQTPGQGLQFLFEYFSETQRNKGNFPGRFSGRQFSNSRSEMNVSTLELGDSALYLCASSPGTSGKVGNEQFFGPGTRLTVL.

This sequence joins TRBV5-4 and TRBJ1-2, with TRBD1 identical over 9 bases. The CDR3 loop spans 16 amino acids. From germline, CDR1 is SGHNT and CDR2 YYREEE (reference sequence). V gave up 3 bases and J gave up 6 bases; unmatched junction bases: 12. CDR3 protein: CASSSILDRGEDGYTF. CDR3 sequence (DNA): TGTGCCAGCAGCTCGATCTTGGACAGGGGAGAAGATGGCTACACCTTC.

This chain links TRBV6-5 with TRBJ1-2, with TRBD1 matching over 7 bases. The CDR3 is 13 amino acids. The trim removed 5 bases at V and 4 bases at J, leaving 4 bases unmatched. Germline V gene lookup returns CDR1 MNHEY and CDR2 SVGAGI. The CDR3 spells CASSEQGFYGYTF. CDR3 sequence (DNA): TGTGCCAGCAGTGAACAGGGGTTCTATGGCTACACCTTC.

This chain uses TRBV2 with TRBJ2-5; D is uncertain. V lost 6 bases to trimming and J lost 4 bases, with 9 bases between them. The CDR3 consists of 12 residues. Germline values: CDR1 SNHLY, CDR2 FYNNEI. The CDR3 nucleotides are TGTGCCAGCAGATTTTCTGGAGAGACCCAGTACTTC. It encodes CASRFSGETQYF.

This sequence joins TRBV9 and TRBJ2-2; 8 bases are shared with TRBD2. The CDR3 is made up of 15 amino acids. Germline V gene lookup returns CDR1 SGDLS and CDR2 YYNGEE. The ends lost 4 bases at V and 6 bases at J; junction bases unmatched: 8. CDR3 DNA sequence: TGTGCCAGCAGCCCAGACCCGGGGGGGTCCGGGGAGCTGTTTTTT. This sequence encodes CASSPDPGGSGELFF.